The source of this T cell receptor (beta chain) is a study of blood T cell repertoires in COVID-19. V dropped 2 bases and J dropped 7; count of bases not matched to a gene: 1. The CDR3 covers 13 residues. The germline gives CDR1 ENHRY, CDR2 SYGVKD. Profiling relied on immunoSEQ multiplex PCR, and the TCRdb table lists in-frame clones only, not all of them. Of around 200,000 clones listed, 88% are singletons. This TCR was recovered from a man between 18 and 29 years old with active or convalescent COVID-19. The sequenced material came from peripheral blood. V gene TRBV10-3 combines with J gene TRBJ1-4, with 7 bases fitting TRBD1. CDR3 coding DNA: TGTGCCATCAGTGAGAGGGGGCCTGAAAAACTGTTTTTT. Translating it yields CAISERGPEKLFF.